The 27 T cell receptor beta chains below come from one sample, sequenced in a study of identical twins. TCRdb analysed the 5' RACE reads with MiXCR anew, one entry per CDR3 protein. The sample has under 1 million distinct CDR3 sequences, about 12% seen once; the top ten hold around 1.5%. This sample also belongs to another study, concerning yellow fever vaccine responses in identical twins.

Sequenced material: PBMCs. These receptors came from a woman between 18 and 30 years old in good health.

V and J are TRBV5-1 and TRBJ2-1; TRBD2 agrees at 10 bases. This CDR3 is 16 amino acids long. Germline lookup yields CDR1 SGHRS and CDR2 YFSETQ. The J segment lost 4 bases and the V segment lost 4 bases, leaving 8 bases of the junction unmatched. The CDR3 nucleotides are TGCGCCAGCAGCACCCGGGGTAGCGGGGGGTACAATGAGCAGTTCTTC. It yields the protein CASSTRGSGGYNEQFF.

The table lists this clonotype with many counts. V is TRBV3-1 and J is TRBJ2-1; no definite D call. The CDR3 runs to 14 residues. Deletions cut 1 base from V and 6 bases from J, with 10 bases between. Per germline, CDR1 LGHDT and CDR2 YNNKEL (reference sequence). The CDR3 region is CASSQVLQPNEQFF. As DNA, the CDR3 is TGTGCCAGCAGCCAAGTCTTGCAGCCCAATGAGCAGTTCTTC.

This clonotype was counted between two and nine times. The J gene is TRBJ2-1, the V gene TRBV24-1; 8 nucleotides match TRBD2. Germline-derived CDR1 and CDR2 are KGHDR and SFDVKD. This CDR3 spans 14 amino acids. The junction had 7 bases not matched to a gene; V was cut back by 12 bases and J by 1 base. The chain's CDR3 is CAAAGGGSYNEQFF. The CDR3, as DNA: TGTGCCGCGGCGGGGGGCGGTTCCTACAATGAGCAGTTCTTC.

This clonotype was recorded a few times. The rearrangement joins TRBV5-4 to TRBJ2-7; D may correspond to TRBD1 or TRBD2 (5 bases each). V lost 4 bases and J 5 bases, leaving 19 bases between the germline ends. The CDR3 length is 15 residues. The germline gives CDR1 SGHNT, CDR2 YYREEE (reference sequence). DNA for the CDR3: TGTGCCAGCAGCGATATACGGGACGTTTCAAACGAGCAGTACTTC. It translates to CASSDIRDVSNEQYF.

This chain links TRBV3-1 with TRBJ2-1; 8 nucleotides agree with TRBD1. V shed 4 bases and J 6 bases; nucleotides not matched to a gene: 8. From germline, CDR1 is LGHDT and CDR2 YNNKEL (reference sequence). This CDR3 has 15 amino acids. The CDR3: CASSLGTGTTNEQFF. The DNA for the CDR3 is TGTGCCAGCAGCCTCGGGACAGGAACAACCAATGAGCAGTTCTTC.

This clonotype has a count of ten or more. The chain links TRBV14 to TRBJ2-1; D unclear. The CDR3 loop spans 14 amino acids. The germline gives CDR1 SGHDN, CDR2 FVKESK. The ends were cut back, 4 bases at V and 0 bases at J, with 7 bases in the middle. The CDR3 here is CASSPLSSYNEQFF. CDR3 sequence (DNA): TGTGCCAGCAGCCCCCTTAGCTCCTACAATGAGCAGTTCTTC.

The sample holds a few counts of this clonotype. This chain joins TRBV7-2 and TRBJ2-3, with TRBD2 matching 12 bases. Per the germline V gene, CDR1 is SGHTA and CDR2 is FQGNSA. The CDR3 consists of 17 residues. With 5 bases clipped from V and 5 bases from J, the junction kept 11 bases outside the gene matches. Here the CDR3 DNA reads TGTGCCAGCAGCCACAGACTAGCGGGGGAATGGGAAGATACGCAGTATTTT. Translating it yields CASSHRLAGEWEDTQYF. Together with reference TRBV7-2 and TRBJ2-3, the CDR3 gives the full variable domain: GAGVSQSPSNKVTEKGKDVELRCDPISGHTALYWYRQSLGQGLEFLIYFQGNSAPDKSGLPSDRFSAERTGGSVSTLTIQRTQQEDSAVYLCASSHRLAGEWEDTQYFGPGTRLTVL.

V gene TRBV2 combines with J gene TRBJ1-3; D possibly corresponds to TRBD1 (6 bases). CDR1 SNHLY and CDR2 FYNNEI come from the germline V gene. Deletions cut 3 bases from V and 6 bases from J, with 18 bases between. This CDR3 has 16 amino acids. The CDR3 DNA reads TGTGCCAGCAGTGAGCGCGGGACACTCGCCGCAAACACCATATATTTT. Protein sequence: CASSERGTLAANTIYF.

The table lists this clonotype with a few counts. The CDR3 bases are TGTGCCAGCAGACGCAGGACAGGGATTGCGGATACGCAGTATTTT. It is translated as CASRRRTGIADTQYF. The rearrangement uses TRBV12-3 or TRBV12-4 and TRBJ2-3; TRBD1 agrees at 8 bases. This CDR3 spans 15 amino acids. V lost 6 bases, J lost 6 bases, and 11 bases stayed unmatched.

In DNA form, the CDR3 reads TGCAGCGTTCTGGGAATCACCGGGGAGCTGTTTTTT. Its translation is CSVLGITGELFF. V gene TRBV29-1 combines with J gene TRBJ2-2; D remains unclear. Germline CDR1 SQVTM, CDR2 ANQGSEA. V was cut by 5 bases and J by 4 bases, with 8 bases left in between. CDR3 length equals 12 residues.

The chain combines TRBV12-3 or TRBV12-4 with TRBJ2-7, with TRBD1 matching over 8 bases. The CDR3 consists of 14 residues. V lost 1 base to trimming and J lost 7 bases; unmatched junction nucleotides: 6. CDR3 coding DNA: TGTGCCAGCAGTTTAGGTCAGGGGGCTAAAGAGCAGTACTTC. As protein: CASSLGQGAKEQYF.

The rearrangement uses TRBV18 and TRBJ1-5; D is uncertain. The CDR3 is made up of 14 amino acids. Germline assignment: CDR1 KGHSH and CDR2 LQKENI. Trimming removed 4 bases at V and 2 bases at J, with 9 bases between. The DNA of the CDR3 is TGTGCCAGCTCACAGAGTGTTGGCAATCAGCCCCAGCATTTT. Translating gives CASSQSVGNQPQHF. The full variable domain, in which reference TRBV18 and TRBJ1-5 provide the parts outside the CDR3, is NAGVMQNPRHLVRRRGQEARLRCSPMKGHSHVYWYRQLPEEGLKFMVYLQKENIIDESGMPKERFSAEFPKEGPSILRIQQVVRGDSAAYFCASSQSVGNQPQHFGDGTRLSIL.

This clonotype was picked up a small number of times. This chain links TRBV5-8 with TRBJ2-7; 7 bases agree with TRBD2. This CDR3 comprises 12 residues. Per germline, CDR1 SGHTS and CDR2 YDEGEE. The chain's CDR3 is CASGGGAYEQYV. DNA of the CDR3: TGTGCTTCCGGTGGGGGGGCCTACGAGCAGTACGTC.

The rearrangement uses TRBV5-1 and TRBJ1-2, with a weak D call TRBD1 (6 bases). The CDR3 loop spans 15 amino acids. Looked up from germline, CDR1 is SGHRS and CDR2 is YFSETQ. Trimming stripped 1 base from V and 3 bases from J, with 13 bases between. The CDR3 DNA reads TGCGCCAGCAGCTTGTCATGGACAGCCTACTATGGCTACACCTTC. Its translation: CASSLSWTAYYGYTF.

At least ten counts were recorded for this clonotype. This chain joins TRBV29-1 and TRBJ2-2; TRBD1 or TRBD2 may be the D gene (5 bases each). The length of the CDR3 is 14 residues. V was trimmed by 3 bases and J by 4 bases, leaving 12 bases between them. Germline V gives CDR1 SQVTM, CDR2 ANQGSEA. CDR3 residues: CSVEGTEVTGELFF. The DNA for the CDR3 is TGCAGCGTTGAGGGGACCGAGGTCACCGGGGAGCTGTTTTTT.

There are a few counts of this clonotype. The chain employs TRBV7-8 and TRBJ2-3; D not certain. Germline-derived CDR1 and CDR2 are SGHVS and FQNEAQ. Trimming removed 3 bases at V and 3 bases at J, with 19 bases between. The CDR3 spans 17 residues. In DNA form, the CDR3 reads TGTGCCAGCAGCTTTAGTCCAGGTCCCGCGATAACAGATACGCAGTATTTT. Translation gives CASSFSPGPAITDTQYF.

This clonotype was counted ten times or more. The chain combines TRBV2 with TRBJ2-2, with 8 bases fitting TRBD1. V lost 8 bases, J lost 5 bases, and 10 bases stayed unmatched. Germline V gene lookup returns CDR1 SNHLY and CDR2 FYNNEI. The CDR3 is made up of 15 amino acids. In DNA, the CDR3 is TGTGCCAGCGCGACCGGGACAGGTCGTACCGGGGAGCTGTTTTTT. It translates to CASATGTGRTGELFF.

This clonotype has ten or more counts. This chain joins TRBV12-3 or TRBV12-4 and TRBJ1-4, with 10 bases fitting TRBD1. This CDR3 contains 14 residues. Germline trimming cut 5 bases from V and 8 bases from J; bases unmatched to any gene: 5. The CDR3 reads CASSPRTGGEKLFF. Here the CDR3 DNA reads TGTGCCAGCAGTCCACGGACAGGGGGGGAAAAACTGTTTTTT.

The gene calls are TRBV5-1 and TRBJ2-3; 10 bases map to TRBD2. Germline V gene lookup returns CDR1 SGHRS and CDR2 YFSETQ. The CDR3 totals 17 residues. The J segment lost 5 bases and the V segment lost 4 bases, leaving 13 bases of the junction unmatched. The CDR3 loop is CASSIRLSGGAIDTQYF. The CDR3, as DNA: TGCGCCAGCAGCATTAGACTGAGCGGGGGGGCCATAGATACGCAGTATTTT.

This clonotype was found many times. This rearrangement joins TRBV28 to TRBJ2-7; D unresolved. Trimming stripped 2 bases from V and 1 base from J, with 21 bases between. Per germline, CDR1 MDHEN and CDR2 SYDVKM. This CDR3 has 18 residues. The CDR3 loop is CASSLDFDSRSSSYEQYF. The CDR3 nucleotides are TGTGCCAGCAGTTTAGATTTCGATTCCAGGTCCTCTTCCTACGAGCAGTACTTC.

The CDR3 region has the DNA TGTGCCAGCAGGAGAGCGGGAGGGCCCGACTATGAGCAGTTCTTC. The encoded protein is CASRRAGGPDYEQFF. The chain joins TRBV12-3 or TRBV12-4 to TRBJ2-1; 10 bases are shared with TRBD2. The CDR3 sequence is 15 residues long. Germline trimming cut 6 bases from V and 8 bases from J; bases unmatched to any gene: 10.

V gene TRBV5-1 combines with J gene TRBJ2-5; D possibly uses TRBD1 or TRBD2 (5 bases each). The germline V gene encodes CDR1 SGHRS and CDR2 YFSETQ. The CDR3 runs to 16 residues. Trimming pared 0 bases from V and 2 bases from J, leaving 14 bases between. CDR3 sequence reads: CASSLGTKSGQETQYF. The CDR3 DNA reads TGCGCCAGCAGCTTGGGGACAAAGAGCGGTCAAGAGACCCAGTACTTC.

The chain has TRBV11-2 and TRBJ2-1; the D is unclear. Germline CDR1 SGHAT, CDR2 FQNNGV. Trimming pared 5 bases from V and 2 bases from J, leaving 7 bases between. This CDR3 is 13 amino acids long. CDR3 protein: CASSHDPYNEQFF. CDR3 in DNA: TGTGCCAGCAGCCATGACCCCTACAATGAGCAGTTCTTC.

Comment on this clonotype: One junction end disagrees with the germline gene, perhaps due to a read error. The chain employs TRBV15 and TRBJ2-2; the D gene is possibly TRBD1 (6 bases). Looked up from germline, CDR1 is LNHNV and CDR2 is YYDKDF (reference sequence). The length of the CDR3 is 17 residues. This CDR3 is CATNRDLGTTNTGELFF. The CDR3 coding sequence is TGTGCCACCAACAGAGATTTAGGGACAACGAACACCGGGGAGCTGTTTTTT.

The sample holds many counts of this clonotype. CDR3 region: CASSSSGTDTQYF. The CDR3 DNA sequence: TGTGCCAGCAGTTCTAGCGGCACAGATACGCAGTATTTT. The V call is TRBV7-9, the J call TRBJ2-3; TRBD2 might be the D (6 bases). The CDR3 length is 13 residues. Germline values: CDR1 SEHNR, CDR2 FQNEAQ (reference sequence). V gave up 6 bases and J gave up 1 base, with 8 bases separating them. The whole variable domain, filled in from reference TRBV7-9 and TRBJ2-3, reads DTGVSQNPRHKITKRGQNVTFRCDPISEHNRLYWYRQTLGQGPEFLTYFQNEAQLEKSRLLSDRFSAERPKGSFSTLEIQRTEQGDSAMYLCASSSSGTDTQYFGPGTRLTVL.

The table lists this clonotype with a few counts. The chain's CDR3 is CATSDREENTGELFF. The CDR3 nucleotides read TGTGCCACCAGTGACAGGGAAGAGAACACCGGGGAGCTGTTTTTT. The chain uses TRBV24-1 and TRBJ2-2; perhaps TRBD1 as D (5 bases). The germline V gene encodes CDR1 KGHDR and CDR2 SFDVKD. The CDR3 contains 15 residues. V lost 4 bases to trimming and J lost 1 base, with 9 bases between them.

This clonotype was counted ten times or more. This chain connects TRBV12-3 or TRBV12-4 to TRBJ2-2; 12 bases fit TRBD2. Trimming cost V 6 bases and J 7 bases; bases outside gene matches: 6. This CDR3 region has 15 residues. The CDR3 here is CASSLAGGPRGELFF. CDR3 nucleotides: TGTGCCAGCAGCCTAGCGGGAGGGCCCCGCGGGGAGCTGTTTTTT.